This T cell receptor beta chain was found in a study of blood T cells in healthy people across ages. Whole-study findings and limits: One million T cells yielded diversity estimates that were considered underestimates. A strong correlation was seen between TCR beta diversity and naive T cell percentage.

Then a second PCR, running roughly 6 to 12 cycles, was carried out with a sample-barcoded 5' primer and a J-beta primer mix. Each CDR3 protein is one row after TCRdb ran MiXCR on the 5' RACE reads. The data show 1.5 million or so distinct CDR3 sequences, roughly two fifths seen once. The people who gave samples were healthy Caucasians from Russia, aged about 6 to 95. A minimum of 6.5 million PBMCs was isolated per sample. V gave up 6 bases and J gave up 4 bases; unmatched junction bases: 4. The germline CDR1 and CDR2 sequences are MNHEY and SVGEGT. The CDR3 is made up of 14 amino acids. This clonotype was observed a handful of times. Its matching antigen is unknown. A much more abundant neighbour one base away suggests this may be a read error.

The receptor's source is a woman aged 18-35 years in good health. The material sequenced was blood. This chain uses TRBV6-2 or TRBV6-3 with TRBJ2-7; 12 bases line up with TRBD2. The CDR3 is CASRGTSGFYEQYF. The DNA of the CDR3 is TGTGCCAGCAGGGGGACTAGCGGGTTTTACGAGCAGTACTTC.